This entry lists 15 T cell receptor beta chains sequenced from one sample in a study of T cell repertoires in cytomegalovirus infection. Via MiXCR, TCRdb re-called the reads, giving one row per CDR3 protein. The data show approximately 500,000 distinct CDR3 sequences, 16% seen once. The sample was CD8+ T cells from PBMCs. The receptor source for this set is a human donor in good health (CMV status not recorded). Some clones in this sample may be carry-over from other donors' samples.

This clonotype was recorded many times. V usage is TRBV27 and J usage is TRBJ1-1; 11 nucleotides align to TRBD1. CDR3 size: 15 residues. The ends lost 6 bases at V and 11 bases at J; junction bases unmatched: 14. Germline V gene lookup returns CDR1 MNHEY and CDR2 SMNVEV (reference sequence). The CDR3 DNA sequence: TGTGCCAGCAGGTCCCCGAGGACAGGGGGCGCGAGGGCTTTCTTT. Residues: CASRSPRTGGARAFF.

This clonotype has just a few counts. V usage is TRBV28 and J usage is TRBJ2-7; a possible D gene is TRBD1 (6 bases). Trimming shortened V by 2 bases and J by 5 bases, and 13 bases separated the two germline ends. The CDR3 consists of 14 residues. The germline gives CDR1 MDHEN, CDR2 SYDVKM. Here the CDR3 DNA reads TGTGCCAGCAGTTTAGAGGCAGGGGACCACGAGCAGTACTTC. Translation gives CASSLEAGDHEQYF.

This clonotype has a count of ten or more. V is TRBV28 and J is TRBJ1-1, with D possibly being TRBD1 (6 bases). Per the germline V gene, CDR1 is MDHEN and CDR2 is SYDVKM. V lost 4 bases to trimming and J lost 0 bases, with 9 bases between them. This CDR3 has 14 residues. This CDR3 reads CASSYRVMNTEAFF. CDR3 bases: TGTGCCAGCAGTTACAGGGTCATGAACACTGAAGCTTTCTTT.

In its sample, this clonotype was seen many times. The chain has TRBV7-2 and TRBJ1-6; a weak D match, TRBD1 (6 bases). Germline-derived CDR1 and CDR2 are SGHTA and FQGNSA. Trimming took off 1 base at V and 1 base at J, with 11 bases between the two ends. The CDR3 spans 17 residues. The CDR3 DNA reads as TGTGCCAGCAGCTTAGAGGGGGTGAGGTCCTATAATTCACCCCTCCACTTT. It yields the protein CASSLEGVRSYNSPLHF.

Ten or more counts support this clonotype. The rearrangement uses TRBV7-9 and TRBJ1-1; D unresolved. Deletions cut 2 bases from V and 1 base from J, with 8 bases between. The germline V gene has CDR1 SEHNR and CDR2 FQNEAQ (reference sequence). This CDR3 region has 14 residues. DNA of the CDR3: TGTGCCAGCAGCTTATATTCGGAGAACACTGAAGCTTTCTTT. Translating gives CASSLYSENTEAFF.

This clonotype appeared many times. V and J are TRBV7-8 and TRBJ2-1; the D gene could be TRBD1 or TRBD2 (6 bases each). Germline V lookup: CDR1 SGHVS, CDR2 FQNEAQ. V lost 5 bases to trimming and J lost 7 bases, with 27 bases between them. The CDR3 sequence is 18 residues long. The CDR3 here is CASSQAILGGPLGNEQFF. CDR3 DNA sequence: TGTGCCAGCAGCCAAGCGATTCTCGGGGGCCCCCTGGGGAATGAGCAGTTCTTC. Variable domain in full (rest from reference TRBV7-8 and TRBJ2-1): GAGVSQSPRYKVAKRGQDVALRCDPISGHVSLFWYQQALGQGPEFLTYFQNEAQLDKSGLPSDRFFAERPEGSVSTLKIQRTQQEDSAVYLCASSQAILGGPLGNEQFFGPGTRLTVL.

The chain links TRBV20-1 to TRBJ2-1, with a weak D call TRBD2 (6 bases). The V gene's germline CDR1 is DFQATT and CDR2 SNEGSKA (reference sequence). The CDR3 spans 14 residues. Deletions cut 0 bases from V and 4 bases from J, with 10 bases between. The CDR3 nucleotides read TGCAGTGCTAGAGAGAGCGGGCCGTACAATGAGCAGTTCTTC. This encodes CSARESGPYNEQFF.

This sequence joins TRBV28 and TRBJ2-1; TRBD2 matches 10 bases. There are 17 residues in the CDR3. V lost 7 bases to trimming and J lost 8 bases; unmatched junction nucleotides: 17. Germline V gene data show CDR1 as MDHEN and CDR2 as SYDVKM. This CDR3 reads CASTLGIAGGPRYEQFF. The DNA for the CDR3 is TGTGCCAGCACTCTTGGAATAGCGGGAGGCCCAAGGTATGAGCAGTTCTTC.

There are a few counts of this clonotype. The chain uses TRBV20-1 and TRBJ1-2; possible D gene TRBD1, 5 bases. V was shortened by 5 bases and J by 5 bases, with 18 bases between the two germline ends. This CDR3 has 14 amino acids. From germline, CDR1 is DFQATT and CDR2 SNEGSKA (reference sequence). CDR3 DNA sequence: TGCAGTGCTCCTCCGACCGGGGCCACTTATGGCTACACCTTC. Protein: CSAPPTGATYGYTF.

This sequence joins TRBV15 and TRBJ2-7; D not certain. This CDR3 is built from 12 residues. Between the trimmed V and J ends, which lost 1 base and 6 bases, there was a span of 7 bases. Germline V gene lookup returns CDR1 LNHNV and CDR2 YYDKDF (reference sequence). Written as DNA, the CDR3 is TGTGCCACCAGCAGAGCCCTGGCCGAGCAGTACTTC. Encoded protein: CATSRALAEQYF.

This clonotype has at least ten counts. The gene calls are TRBV15 and TRBJ2-1; 8 nucleotides match TRBD1. This CDR3 has 14 residues. Germline V gives CDR1 LNHNV, CDR2 YYDKDF (reference sequence). V gave up 4 bases and J gave up 7 bases; unmatched junction bases: 6. As DNA, the CDR3 is TGTGCCACCAGCACCTTGCAGGGGGCGAATGAGCAGTTCTTC. It is translated as CATSTLQGANEQFF. The full variable domain, in which reference TRBV15 and TRBJ2-1 provide the parts outside the CDR3, is DAMVIQNPRYQVTQFGKPVTLSCSQTLNHNVMYWYQQKSSQAPKLLFHYYDKDFNNEADTPDNFQSRRPNTSFCFLDIRSPGLGDTAMYLCATSTLQGANEQFFGPGTRLTVL.

This clonotype has a count of ten or more. The J gene is TRBJ1-4, the V gene TRBV11-2; 7 bases line up with TRBD1. Germline V gives CDR1 SGHAT, CDR2 FQNNGV. This CDR3 is 15 amino acids long. V was clipped by 6 bases and J by 8 bases; unmatched bases: 12. The DNA for the CDR3 is TGTGCCAGCAGGCCCGTGGGACAGAGAAAGGAAAAACTGTTTTTT. Translating gives CASRPVGQRKEKLFF.

This clonotype was detected only a few times. The J gene is TRBJ2-2, the V gene TRBV4-1, with D maybe TRBD2 (6 bases). V lost 4 bases and J 5 bases, leaving 11 bases between the germline ends. The CDR3 sequence is 14 residues long. Per the germline V gene, CDR1 is MGHRA and CDR2 is YSYEKL. Here the CDR3 reads CASSRLLATGELFF. In DNA, the CDR3 is TGCGCCAGCAGCCGACTACTAGCTACCGGGGAGCTGTTTTTT.

This clonotype appeared a few times. The J gene is TRBJ2-1, the V gene TRBV29-1; TRBD1 matches 8 bases. Trimming cost V 7 bases and J 8 bases; bases outside gene matches: 10. The CDR3 totals 13 residues. CDR1 is SQVTM, CDR2 ANQGSEA, per germline. Here the CDR3 reads CSAMTGEVHEQFF. The CDR3 nucleotides read TGCAGCGCCATGACAGGGGAGGTACATGAGCAGTTCTTC.

Details on this clonotype: Just one base apart from a much larger clone, this may be a read error. J is TRBJ2-1 and V is TRBV7-1; possible D gene TRBD2, 5 bases. TRBV7-1 is known as an ORF, though its function is uncertain. This CDR3 has 15 residues. The germline V and J ends were trimmed by 5 bases and 10 bases, with 21 bases remaining between them. The CDR3 is CASSLGSEAVVEQFF. CDR3 nucleotides: TGTGCCAGCAGCCTGGGGTCAGAAGCGGTCGTCGAGCAGTTCTTC.